The 10 T cell receptor beta chains given below trace back to one sample, sequenced in a study of human T cells and chemical hapten exposure. MiXCR, run by TCRdb on the RACE reads, gives a single entry per CDR3 protein. Of 130,000 or so distinct CDR3 sequences in the sample, roughly 9% are singletons; the top ten hold 1.5% to 2%. Time point reported: healthy volunteer bleed at 2 weeks. Total RNA was isolated from whole blood that had not been fractionated. Sequencing input: whole blood. The receptor set was obtained from a male donor in good health. Some clones in this sample may be carry-over from other donors' samples.

This clonotype was seen at least ten times. This rearrangement joins TRBV6-5 to TRBJ2-3; D remains ambiguous. Between the trimmed V and J ends, which lost 6 bases and 4 bases, there was a span of 11 bases. The CDR3 is made up of 13 amino acids. Germline V gives CDR1 MNHEY, CDR2 SVGAGI. CDR3 nucleotides: TGTGCCAGCAGCACCCGGGTTGCAGATACGCAGTATTTT. It specifies CASSTRVADTQYF.

The chain couples TRBV20-1 to TRBJ1-1, with D possibly TRBD1 on 5 matching bases. Deletions cut 0 bases from V and 5 bases from J, with 22 bases between. Germline-derived CDR1 and CDR2 are DFQATT and SNEGSKA (reference sequence). The CDR3 length is 17 residues. CDR3 DNA sequence: TGCAGTGCTAGAGATTGGCAGGGTCTGGTATCTGGGACTGAAGCTTTCTTT. Protein: CSARDWQGLVSGTEAFF.

J is TRBJ1-2 and V is TRBV7-9, with D unresolved. The germline V gene has CDR1 SEHNR and CDR2 FQNEAQ (reference sequence). The ends were cut back, 1 base at V and 4 bases at J, with 7 bases in the middle. CDR3 size: 13 residues. The CDR3 sequence: CASSLGRSYGYTF. Here the CDR3 DNA reads TGTGCCAGCAGCTTAGGGAGGAGCTATGGCTACACCTTC.

This clonotype has more than one count but fewer than ten. The V gene is TRBV12-3 or TRBV12-4, the J gene TRBJ2-1; D remains unclear. V dropped 5 bases and J dropped 9 bases, with 8 bases sitting between them. The CDR3 consists of 11 residues. CDR3 coding DNA: TGTGCCAGCAGTCCGGTCGGTGAGCAGTTCTTC. This encodes CASSPVGEQFF.

This clonotype occurred a few times. The gene calls are TRBV27 and TRBJ2-5; 10 nucleotides line up with TRBD1. The CDR3 runs to 14 residues. Trimming at V came to 5 bases and at J to 7 bases, leaving 7 bases not matched to a gene. In germline, CDR1 is MNHEY, CDR2 SMNVEV (reference sequence). The CDR3 sequence is CASSVTGGAGTQYF. CDR3 bases: TGTGCCAGCAGTGTGACAGGGGGCGCGGGGACCCAGTACTTC.

V and J are TRBV12-3 or TRBV12-4 and TRBJ2-5, with D tentatively TRBD2 (6 bases). The V gene lost 7 bases and the J gene lost 5 bases, with 17 bases spanning the gap. The CDR3 spans 14 residues. The CDR3 protein is CASNPGLGRETQYF. The CDR3 region has the DNA TGTGCCAGCAACCCGGGATTAGGGAGGGAGACCCAGTACTTC.

This clonotype appeared a few times. This sequence joins TRBV9 and TRBJ2-7; a possible D gene is TRBD2 (7 bases). Trimming stripped 4 bases from V and 1 base from J, with 12 bases between. CDR1 is SGDLS, CDR2 YYNGEE, per germline. This CDR3 is built from 14 residues. CDR3 sequence reads: CASSPEGGSYEQYF. DNA of the CDR3: TGTGCCAGCAGCCCAGAGGGGGGGTCCTACGAGCAGTACTTC.

This clonotype was seen a handful of times. The J gene is TRBJ2-7, the V gene TRBV11-2; D tentatively reads TRBD1 or TRBD2 (6 bases each). V was shortened by 5 bases and J by 3 bases, with 14 bases between the two germline ends. Germline CDR1 reads SGHAT; CDR2 reads FQNNGV. This CDR3 region has 14 residues. The DNA of the CDR3 is TGTGCCAGCAGCCGCGGGACACCTAACTACGAGCAGTACTTC. It translates to CASSRGTPNYEQYF.

The sample holds a few counts of this clonotype. The V and J genes are TRBV10-3 and TRBJ1-5, with 7 positions matching TRBD1. Losses at the gene ends were 6 bases for V and 6 bases for J; bases not matched to a gene: 5. Germline V CDR1 and CDR2: ENHRY, SYGVKD. This CDR3 has 13 amino acids. CDR3 sequence reads: CAIRTGEGQPQHF. The DNA of the CDR3 is TGTGCCATCAGAACAGGGGAGGGTCAGCCCCAGCATTTT.

This clonotype occurred a few times. The chain recombines TRBV14 with TRBJ2-7; 10 bases line up with TRBD2. CDR1 is SGHDN, CDR2 FVKESK, per germline. This CDR3 region has 16 residues. V dropped 2 bases and J dropped 4; count of bases not matched to a gene: 8. CDR3 sequence: CASSQNAASGSYEQYF. The CDR3 DNA reads TGTGCCAGCAGCCAAAATGCGGCTAGCGGGAGTTACGAGCAGTACTTC.